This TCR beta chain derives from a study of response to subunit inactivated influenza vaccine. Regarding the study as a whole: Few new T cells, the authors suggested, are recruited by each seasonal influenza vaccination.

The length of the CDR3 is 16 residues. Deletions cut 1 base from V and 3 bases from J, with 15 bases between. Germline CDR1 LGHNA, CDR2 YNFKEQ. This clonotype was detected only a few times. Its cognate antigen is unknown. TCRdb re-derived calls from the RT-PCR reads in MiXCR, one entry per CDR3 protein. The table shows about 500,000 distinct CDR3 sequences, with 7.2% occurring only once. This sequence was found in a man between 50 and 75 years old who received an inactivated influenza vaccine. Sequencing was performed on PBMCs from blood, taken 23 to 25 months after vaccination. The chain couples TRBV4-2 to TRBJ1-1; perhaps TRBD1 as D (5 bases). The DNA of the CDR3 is TGTGCCAGCAGCCAAGGTGACGGGGCGTCGGACACTGAAGCTTTCTTT. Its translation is CASSQGDGASDTEAFF.